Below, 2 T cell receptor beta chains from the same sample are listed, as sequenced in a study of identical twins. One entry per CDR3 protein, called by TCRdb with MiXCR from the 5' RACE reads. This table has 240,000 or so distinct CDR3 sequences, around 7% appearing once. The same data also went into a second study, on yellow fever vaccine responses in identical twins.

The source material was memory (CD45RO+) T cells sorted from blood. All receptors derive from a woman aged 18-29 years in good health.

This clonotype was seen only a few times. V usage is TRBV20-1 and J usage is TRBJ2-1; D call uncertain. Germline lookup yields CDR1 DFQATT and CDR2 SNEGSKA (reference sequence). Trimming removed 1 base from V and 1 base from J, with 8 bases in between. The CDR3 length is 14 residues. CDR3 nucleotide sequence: TGCAGTGCTAGAGGGCCCCGGTCCTACAATGAGCAGTTCTTC. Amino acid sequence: CSARGPRSYNEQFF.

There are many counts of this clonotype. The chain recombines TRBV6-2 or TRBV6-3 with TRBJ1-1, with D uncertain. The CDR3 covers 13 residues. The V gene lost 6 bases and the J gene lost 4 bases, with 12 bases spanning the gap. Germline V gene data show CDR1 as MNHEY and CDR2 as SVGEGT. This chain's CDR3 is CASSDREATEAFF. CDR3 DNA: TGTGCCAGCAGCGATAGGGAGGCCACTGAAGCTTTCTTT.